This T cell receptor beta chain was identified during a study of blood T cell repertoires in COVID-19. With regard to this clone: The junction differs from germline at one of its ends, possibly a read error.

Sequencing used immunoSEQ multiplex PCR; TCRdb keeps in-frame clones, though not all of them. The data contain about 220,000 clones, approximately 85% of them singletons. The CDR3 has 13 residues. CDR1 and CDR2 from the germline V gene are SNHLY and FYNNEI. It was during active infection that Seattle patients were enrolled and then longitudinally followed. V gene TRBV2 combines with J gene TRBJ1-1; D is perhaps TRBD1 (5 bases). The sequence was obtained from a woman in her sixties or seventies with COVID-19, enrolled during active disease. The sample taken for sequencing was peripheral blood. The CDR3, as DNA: TGTGCCAGCAGAGAAGACAGGAACACTGAAGCTTTCTTT. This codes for CASREDRNTEAFF.